In its sample, the clone carrying this T cell receptor beta chain was seen a few times. The time point is: newly diagnosed GD, antithyroid drugs for less than 3 months. There was RNA extracted from PBMCs, and the TCR library was made from it. Assembly of TCR beta libraries relied on iRepertoire HTBI primers together with Arm-PCR of CDR3 regions. One entry per CDR3 protein, called by TCRdb with MiXCR from the multiplex PCR reads. The sample lists hundreds of thousands of distinct CDR3 sequences; over 15% were seen once. This CDR3 region has 13 residues. Trimming took off 1 base at V and 6 bases at J, with 6 bases between the two ends. Germline V gene data show CDR1 as MNHEY and CDR2 as SMNVEV (reference sequence). This entry comes from a study of regulatory T cells in long-lasting Graves disease. This sample was shared with a second study, whose subject was T cells in Graves' hyperthyroidism and ophthalmopathy. That paper notes: Clonotypes that were expanded in thyroid above 0.001 mostly appeared in blood too. From stable hyperthyroidism, ophthalmopathy was set apart by a 13 V-J model.

J is TRBJ2-2 and V is TRBV27; the D gene is possibly TRBD2 (5 bases). The sequencing used peripheral blood mononuclear cells (PBMCs), collected at new diagnosis, from a patient treated with antithyroid drugs. The origin of this receptor is a man between 40 and 49 years old with Graves disease. CDR3 amino acids: CASSLLGAGELFF. CDR3 nucleotide sequence: TGTGCCAGCAGTTTATTGGGAGCCGGGGAGCTGTTTTTT.